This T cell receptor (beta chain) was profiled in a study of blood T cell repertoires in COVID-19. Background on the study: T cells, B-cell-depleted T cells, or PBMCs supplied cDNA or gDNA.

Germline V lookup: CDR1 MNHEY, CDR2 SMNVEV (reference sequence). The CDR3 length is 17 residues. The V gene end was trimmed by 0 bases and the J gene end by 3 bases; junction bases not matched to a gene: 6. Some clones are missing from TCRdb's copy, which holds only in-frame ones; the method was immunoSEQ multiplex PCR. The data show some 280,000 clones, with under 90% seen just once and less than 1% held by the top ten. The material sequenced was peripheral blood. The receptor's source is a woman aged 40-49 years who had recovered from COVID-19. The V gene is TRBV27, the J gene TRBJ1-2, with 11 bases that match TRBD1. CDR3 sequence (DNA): TGTGCCAGCAGTTTATCCGGACAGGGGGCTTCCTACTATGGCTACACCTTC. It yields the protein CASSLSGQGASYYGYTF.